The rows below give T cell receptor beta chains drawn from one sample of a study of shared clonotypes between healthy human individuals. Data came from immunoSEQ multiplex PCR; TCRdb stores just in-frame clones and leaves some out. The sample has approximately 1.1 million clones; around 82% are singletons. Sample: memory CD4+ T cells from PBMCs. The receptors were gathered from a man aged 18 to 29 in good health. Some clones in this sample may be carry-over from other donors' samples. Both conserved end residues are part of each CDR3. The D gene is left open where the match is weak. A row's size may be missing; if present it is once, few, many or a size class.

J: TRBJ1-4; size: once; V: TRBV5-1; D: .; CDR3: CASSLDPGGEKLFF; DNA: TGCGCCAGCAGCTTGGACCCGGGCGGTGAAAAACTGTTTTTT
J: TRBJ1-3; size: .; V: TRBV11-2; D: .; CDR3: CASSLEWSGNTIYF; DNA: TGTGCCAGCAGCTTAGAATGGTCTGGAAACACCATATATTTT
J: TRBJ2-7; size: .; V: TRBV5-1; D: TRBD2; CDR3: CASSGGTSGYYEQYF; DNA: TGCGCCAGCAGCGGGGGGACTAGCGGATACTACGAGCAGTACTTC
J: TRBJ2-3; size: .; V: TRBV5-1; D: TRBD2; CDR3: CASSSGGYTDTQYF; DNA: TGCGCCAGCAGCTCGGGGGGGTACACAGATACGCAGTATTTT
J: TRBJ1-1; size: .; V: TRBV4-1; D: .; CDR3: CASSQATEAFF; DNA: TGCGCCAGCAGCCAGGCCACTGAAGCTTTCTTT
J: TRBJ1-4; size: .; V: TRBV28; D: TRBD1; CDR3: CASSSTTGYLEKLFF; DNA: TGTGCCAGCAGTTCAACGACAGGGTATTTAGAAAAACTGTTTTTT
J: TRBJ2-3; size: few; V: TRBV7-8; D: .; CDR3: CASSLVEVSDTQYF; DNA: TGTGCCAGCAGCTTAGTGGAGGTGTCAGATACGCAGTATTTT
J: TRBJ1-2; size: .; V: TRBV18; D: .; CDR3: CASSPTLLRLIYTF; DNA: TGTGCCAGCTCCCCAACACTCCTACGCCTTATCTACACCTTC
J: TRBJ1-1; size: .; V: TRBV6-6; D: .; CDR3: CASSYSQTHTEAFF; DNA: TGTGCCAGCAGTTACTCCCAAACCCACACTGAAGCTTTCTTT
J: TRBJ2-6; size: .; V: TRBV7-8; D: .; CDR3: CASSPGGSGYVLTF; DNA: TGTGCCAGCAGCCCAGGTGGATCGGGATACGTCCTGACTTTC
J: TRBJ2-7; size: .; V: TRBV29-1; D: .; CDR3: CSVASSDEQYF; DNA: TGCAGCGTTGCCAGTAGCGACGAGCAGTACTTC
J: TRBJ2-1; size: .; V: TRBV11-3; D: TRBD2; CDR3: CASSLAGTSAAYNEQFF; DNA: TGTGCCAGCAGCTTAGCGGGGACTAGCGCTGCCTACAATGAGCAGTTCTTC
J: TRBJ2-7; size: .; V: TRBV7-8; D: .; CDR3: CASSQGGAPTYEQYF; DNA: TGTGCCAGCAGCCAGGGGGGGGCCCCCACCTACGAGCAGTACTTC
J: TRBJ2-7; size: .; V: TRBV7-2; D: .; CDR3: CASSPPSLGYEQYF; DNA: TGTGCCAGCAGTCCACCTTCCCTAGGATACGAGCAGTACTTC
J: TRBJ1-2; size: .; V: TRBV27; D: .; CDR3: CASSTEGTYGYTF; DNA: TGTGCCAGCAGTACAGAAGGGACCTATGGCTACACCTTC
J: TRBJ1-5; size: .; V: TRBV28; D: .; CDR3: CASSLRGQYSNQPQHF; DNA: TGTGCCAGCAGTTTGAGGGGCCAGTATAGCAATCAGCCCCAGCATTTT
J: TRBJ2-3; size: once; V: TRBV9; D: .; CDR3: CASSVGGADTQYF; DNA: TGTGCCAGCAGCGTAGGGGGGGCAGATACGCAGTATTTT
J: TRBJ1-4; size: .; V: TRBV28; D: .; CDR3: CASRAPGHTNEKLFF; DNA: TGTGCCAGCAGGGCTCCGGGACACACAAATGAAAAACTGTTTTTT
J: TRBJ1-2; size: once; V: TRBV28; D: .; CDR3: CASTPANYGYTF; DNA: TGTGCCAGCACCCCCGCGAACTATGGCTACACCTTC
J: TRBJ2-2; size: .; V: TRBV27; D: .; CDR3: CASSLRGAGELFF; DNA: TGTGCCAGCAGTTTACGCGGGGCCGGGGAGCTGTTTTTT
J: TRBJ2-7; size: .; V: TRBV7-9; D: .; CDR3: CASSPTTTYEQYF; DNA: TGTGCCAGCAGCCCGACTACTACCTACGAGCAGTACTTC
J: TRBJ2-3; size: .; V: TRBV7-3; D: TRBD2; CDR3: CASSPTSGGTQYF; DNA: TGTGCCAGCAGCCCCACTAGCGGGGGGACGCAGTATTTT
J: TRBJ2-7; size: many; V: TRBV6-1; D: TRBD2; CDR3: CAVLAGASSDEQYF; DNA: TGTGCCGTACTAGCGGGTGCCTCGTCCGACGAGCAGTACTTC
J: TRBJ2-1; size: .; V: TRBV28; D: .; CDR3: CASTGAAVNEQFF; DNA: TGTGCCAGCACGGGGGCGGCCGTCAATGAGCAGTTCTTC
J: TRBJ2-3; size: once; V: TRBV11-1; D: TRBD1; CDR3: CASSLTRQGRTDTQYF; DNA: TGTGCCAGCAGCTTAACGCGACAGGGGCGCACAGATACGCAGTATTTT
J: TRBJ2-1; size: .; V: TRBV18; D: .; CDR3: CASSPGTGSYNEQFF; DNA: TGTGCCAGCTCACCCGGGACCGGGAGTTACAATGAGCAGTTCTTC
J: TRBJ2-3; size: .; V: TRBV7-9; D: TRBD2; CDR3: CASSGTSQTDTQYF; DNA: TGTGCCAGCAGCGGGACTAGTCAAACAGATACGCAGTATTTT
J: TRBJ2-5; size: .; V: TRBV9; D: .; CDR3: CASSVSHLLPQETQYF; DNA: TGTGCCAGCAGCGTGTCACACCTCCTTCCCCAAGAGACCCAGTACTTC
J: TRBJ2-7; size: .; V: TRBV19; D: .; CDR3: CATASDGYEQYF; DNA: TGTGCCACCGCCTCGGACGGCTACGAGCAGTACTTC
J: TRBJ2-1; size: .; V: TRBV7-9; D: .; CDR3: CASSSVLVGAYNEQFF; DNA: TGTGCCAGCAGCTCGGTCCTAGTTGGGGCTTACAATGAGCAGTTCTTC
J: TRBJ1-1; size: .; V: TRBV4-2; D: .; CDR3: CASSQGAGGGGGLDTEAFF; DNA: TGTGCCAGCAGCCAGGGGGCAGGAGGAGGCGGAGGGTTGGACACTGAAGCTTTCTTT
J: TRBJ2-3; size: .; V: TRBV18; D: TRBD1; CDR3: CASSPPGTGDTDTQYF; DNA: TGTGCCAGCTCACCACCCGGGACAGGGGATACAGATACGCAGTATTTT
J: TRBJ2-3; size: .; V: TRBV7-3; D: TRBD2; CDR3: CASSPRTSGTDTQYF; DNA: TGTGCCAGCAGCCCCAGGACTAGCGGGACAGATACGCAGTATTTT
J: TRBJ1-1; size: .; V: TRBV5-1; D: .; CDR3: CASSFSRILNTEAFF; DNA: TGCGCCAGCAGCTTTAGCAGGATTCTGAACACTGAAGCTTTCTTT
J: TRBJ1-1; size: .; V: TRBV7-3; D: .; CDR3: CASSLQGHTEAFF; DNA: TGTGCCAGCAGCTTACAGGGACACACTGAAGCTTTCTTT
J: TRBJ1-5; size: .; V: TRBV2; D: TRBD1; CDR3: CASRGQSNQPQHF; DNA: TGTGCCAGCCGGGGACAGAGCAATCAGCCCCAGCATTTT
J: TRBJ2-7; size: .; V: TRBV29-1; D: TRBD1; CDR3: CSVAQGAYEQYF; DNA: TGCAGCGTTGCACAGGGGGCATACGAGCAGTACTTC
J: TRBJ2-5; size: .; V: TRBV28; D: .; CDR3: CASKEGGPRDETQYF; DNA: TGTGCCAGCAAAGAGGGGGGGCCCAGGGATGAGACCCAGTACTTC
J: TRBJ2-3; size: .; V: TRBV6-1; D: .; CDR3: CASSEESGRTDTQYF; DNA: TGTGCCAGCAGTGAAGAAAGCGGGCGCACAGATACGCAGTATTTT
J: TRBJ2-7; size: .; V: TRBV28; D: .; CDR3: CASSFGMLGSYEQYF; DNA: TGTGCCAGCAGTTTTGGAATGCTAGGGTCCTACGAGCAGTACTTC
J: TRBJ1-4; size: .; V: TRBV18; D: .; CDR3: CASSPPIRRDEKLFF; DNA: TGTGCCAGCTCACCACCAATCCGACGGGACGAAAAACTGTTTTTT
J: TRBJ2-1; size: .; V: TRBV5-1; D: TRBD2; CDR3: CASSIRPGGGFGDNEQFF; DNA: TGCGCCAGCAGCATACGACCCGGCGGGGGTTTTGGGGACAATGAGCAGTTCTTC